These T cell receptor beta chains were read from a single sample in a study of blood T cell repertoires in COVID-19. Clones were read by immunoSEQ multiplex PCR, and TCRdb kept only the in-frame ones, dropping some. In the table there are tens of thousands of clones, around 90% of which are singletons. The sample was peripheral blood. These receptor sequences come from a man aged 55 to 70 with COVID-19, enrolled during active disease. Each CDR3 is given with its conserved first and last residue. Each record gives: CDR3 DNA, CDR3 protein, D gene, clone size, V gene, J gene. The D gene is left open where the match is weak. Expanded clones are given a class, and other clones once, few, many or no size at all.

TGTGCCAGCTCATTCCAACCCCTGGTGGCAGGGAACACCGGGGAGCTGTTTTTT	CASSFQPLVAGNTGELFF	-	-	TRBV18	TRBJ2-2
TGTGCCAGCAGTCAACTTGGGACAGGGGGAAGTAGTGAAAAACTGTTTTTT	CASSQLGTGGSSEKLFF	TRBD1	-	TRBV28	TRBJ1-4
TGCGCCAGCAGGCGGTTTCAGGGTTCAGATACGCAGTATTTT	CASRRFQGSDTQYF	-	-	TRBV5-1	TRBJ2-3
TGTGCCAGCAGCCAGCCGGGACAGGGGGGAAGCAATCAGCCCCAGCATTTT	CASSQPGQGGSNQPQHF	TRBD1	-	TRBV4-2	TRBJ1-5
TGTGCCAGCAGCAGGGACAGCGGGGAGCTGTTTTTT	CASSRDSGELFF	TRBD1	-	TRBV11-3	TRBJ2-2
TGTGCCAGCAGCGCCTATACAGGATCCTACGAGCAGTACTTC	CASSAYTGSYEQYF	-	-	TRBV7-8	TRBJ2-7
TGTGCCAGCAGTGGAGGGAGTCGCACAGATACGCAGTATTTT	CASSGGSRTDTQYF	-	-	TRBV2	TRBJ2-3
TGTGCCAGCAGCTTAGGCGGACTAGCGTTGGGCACAGATACGCAGTATTTT	CASSLGGLALGTDTQYF	TRBD2	-	TRBV11-2	TRBJ2-3
TGTGCCAGCAGTCTCCGGGGGGACACCGGGGAGCTGTTTTTT	CASSLRGDTGELFF	TRBD2	-	TRBV27	TRBJ2-2
TGTGCCAGCAGCCCTGGGGGACAGGGGACAGATACGCAGTATTTT	CASSPGGQGTDTQYF	TRBD1	once	TRBV5-4	TRBJ2-3
TGTGCCAGCAGTGCAGGGGACTATGGCTACACCTTC	CASSAGDYGYTF	-	-	TRBV2	TRBJ1-2
TGTGCCAGCAGTTTTTATCAGCGGAGCTACGAGCAGTACTTC	CASSFYQRSYEQYF	-	-	TRBV6-2/TRBV6-3	TRBJ2-7
TGTGCCAGTAGTATCCTCTCCCTCGACACTGAAGCTTTCTTT	CASSILSLDTEAFF	-	-	TRBV19	TRBJ1-1
TGTGCCAGCAGTTACGTGGAGACTAGCGGGTTAGCCAAAAACATTCAGTACTTC	CASSYVETSGLAKNIQYF	TRBD2	-	TRBV6-2/TRBV6-3	TRBJ2-4
TGTGCCAGCAGGCGTCAGGGGCTGAACACCGGGGAGCTGTTTTTT	CASRRQGLNTGELFF	-	-	TRBV2	TRBJ2-2
TGTGCCAGCAGTTCGCCCGGGACAGGGGTTACTGAAGCTTTCTTT	CASSSPGTGVTEAFF	TRBD1	-	TRBV28	TRBJ1-1
TGCGCCAGCAGCCAAGTTAGGGAGGTAGACGAGCAGTACTTC	CASSQVREVDEQYF	-	few	TRBV4-1	TRBJ2-7